These 28 T cell receptor beta chains were sequenced from one sample in a study of blood T cells in healthy people across ages. Then a second PCR, running about 6 to 12 cycles, was carried out with a sample-barcoded 5' primer and a J-beta primer mix. TCRdb re-called the 5' RACE reads through MiXCR, storing one row per CDR3 protein. This sample yields approximately 800,000 distinct CDR3 sequences, of which approximately 59% are seen a single time; 25% to 35% belongs to the top ten. Input material: blood. Every receptor here comes from a man aged 25 to 45 in good health.

This clonotype turned up a few times. For the CDR3, the DNA is TGCAGTGCTAGCCCCGCCCCGGAGCAGTTCTTC. Translating gives CSASPAPEQFF. V gene TRBV20-1 combines with J gene TRBJ2-1, with D uncertain. Germline assignment: CDR1 DFQATT and CDR2 SNEGSKA (reference sequence). The CDR3 extends over 11 amino acids. Trimming shortened V by 3 bases and J by 10 bases, and 10 bases separated the two germline ends.

The V gene is TRBV6-6, the J gene TRBJ2-2; the D gene is possibly TRBD1 (6 bases). This CDR3 spans 14 amino acids. V was cut by 0 bases and J by 5 bases, with 7 bases left in between. Germline values: CDR1 MNHNY, CDR2 SVGAGI (reference sequence). The CDR3, as DNA: TGTGCCAGCAGTTACTCTACAGGGACCGGGGAGCTGTTTTTT. Translated, it gives CASSYSTGTGELFF.

This clonotype was counted between two and nine times. The gene calls are TRBV6-6 and TRBJ2-7; 8 bases agree with TRBD2. The V gene end was trimmed by 4 bases and the J gene end by 5 bases; junction bases not matched to a gene: 10. The CDR3 runs 15 residues. Germline loops: CDR1 MNHNY, CDR2 SVGAGI (reference sequence). CDR3 in amino acids: CASSSPGGLENEQYF. CDR3 in DNA: TGTGCCAGCAGTTCACCGGGGGGGCTTGAAAACGAGCAGTACTTC.

The rearrangement joins TRBV7-2 to TRBJ2-5; TRBD1 aligns across 9 bases. Per germline, CDR1 SGHTA and CDR2 FQGNSA. The V gene end was trimmed by 6 bases and the J gene end by 5 bases; junction bases not matched to a gene: 10. CDR3 length: 15 amino acids. CDR3 DNA: TGTGCCAGCAGTTCTACAGGGGGCAAGGGTGAGACCCAGTACTTC. Translated, it gives CASSSTGGKGETQYF.

CDR3: CASSPSGLLFGDPIYEQYF. The CDR3 region has the DNA TGTGCCAGCAGCCCCTCGGGACTACTTTTCGGTGACCCCATTTACGAGCAGTACTTC. This chain joins TRBV9 and TRBJ2-4; 7 bases line up with TRBD2. The J call may not be correct, given that the DNA end is closer to TRBJ2-7. Germline values: CDR1 SGDLS, CDR2 YYNGEE. This CDR3 is 19 amino acids long.

The chain links TRBV5-1 to TRBJ2-6; 9 bases line up with TRBD1. The CDR3 is made up of 17 amino acids. Per the germline V gene, CDR1 is SGHRS and CDR2 is YFSETQ. J lost 0 bases, V lost 4 bases, and 5 bases had no gene match. CDR3: CASSETGGSSGANVLTF. CDR3 nucleotide sequence: TGCGCCAGCAGCGAGACAGGGGGAAGCTCTGGGGCCAACGTCCTGACTTTC.

This sequence joins TRBV4-2 and TRBJ1-1; D perhaps matches TRBD1 (6 bases). Between the trimmed V and J ends, which lost 3 bases and 7 bases, there was a span of 24 bases. The length of the CDR3 is 17 residues. Germline lookup yields CDR1 LGHNA and CDR2 YNFKEQ. CDR3 protein: CASSQPRLRGAGSEAFF. The CDR3 DNA follows: TGTGCCAGCAGCCAGCCCCGTTTACGGGGGGCTGGCAGTGAAGCTTTCTTT.

This clonotype was detected a few times. The chain recombines TRBV6-4 with TRBJ2-1; D perhaps matches TRBD2 (6 bases). CDR3 length: 15 amino acids. Between the trimmed V and J ends, which lost 4 bases and 4 bases, there was a span of 14 bases. Looked up from germline, CDR1 is MRHNA and CDR2 is SNTAGT. CDR3 nucleotides: TGTGCCAGCAGTGTAGGAGGGGAAGAATACAATGAGCAGTTCTTC. It is translated as CASSVGGEEYNEQFF.

J is TRBJ2-7 and V is TRBV4-1, with 7 nucleotides matching TRBD2. This CDR3 is 16 amino acids long. The germline V gene encodes CDR1 MGHRA and CDR2 YSYEKL. J was trimmed by 3 bases and V by 2 bases; bases with no gene match: 10. CDR3 sequence (DNA): TGCGCCAGCAGCCAACGTCCCCGGGACTATTACTACGAGCAGTACTTC. It translates to CASSQRPRDYYYEQYF.

This clonotype was counted only a few times. This chain links TRBV6-5 with TRBJ2-1, with D possibly TRBD2 on 7 matching bases. In germline, CDR1 is MNHEY, CDR2 SVGAGI. This CDR3 spans 15 amino acids. V lost 6 bases to trimming and J lost 3 bases, with 15 bases between them. The CDR3 region is CASSRGALLYNEQFF. CDR3 bases: TGTGCCAGCAGCCGGGGGGCACTACTCTACAATGAGCAGTTCTTC.

The chain employs TRBV14 and TRBJ1-3; D unresolved. Looked up from germline, CDR1 is SGHDN and CDR2 is FVKESK. V shed 7 bases and J shed 0 bases, with 10 bases lying between them. The CDR3 has 14 residues. In nucleotides, the CDR3 is TGTGCCAGCACCGGGAGCTACTCTGGAAACACCATATATTTT. This encodes CASTGSYSGNTIYF.

The chain employs TRBV7-7 and TRBJ2-1, with 10 positions matching TRBD2. CDR1 SSHAT and CDR2 FNYEAQ come from the germline V gene (reference sequence). J lost 13 bases, V lost 5 bases, and 20 bases had no gene match. This CDR3 spans 17 amino acids. The CDR3 sequence is CASSASLAGATQETQFF. CDR3 nucleotide sequence: TGTGCCAGCAGCGCAAGCCTAGCGGGGGCAACCCAAGAGACCCAGTTCTTC.

V and J are TRBV7-2 and TRBJ2-3, with 10 bases lining up with TRBD2. The CDR3 sequence is 16 residues long. V was pared by 3 bases and J by 4 bases, with 7 bases of the junction left unmatched. Germline CDR1 SGHTA, CDR2 FQGNSA. The CDR3 region is CASSFSGGARSDTQYF. The CDR3 DNA reads TGTGCCAGCAGCTTCAGCGGGGGGGCCCGGTCAGATACGCAGTATTTT.

The CDR3 reads CSVPPTDYNEQFF. CDR3 nucleotides: TGCAGTGTCCCCCCGACAGACTACAATGAGCAGTTCTTC. This chain joins TRBV20-1 and TRBJ2-1; tentatively, D is TRBD1 (5 bases). The germline gives CDR1 DFQATT, CDR2 SNEGSKA (reference sequence). The V and J ends lost 7 bases and 3 bases respectively, with 13 bases between them. The length of the CDR3 is 13 residues.

As DNA, the CDR3 is TGTGCCAGCAGTCCAAGGGGACAGGGGGCGATTACGAATCAGCCCCAGCATTTT. It translates to CASSPRGQGAITNQPQHF. The V call is TRBV12-3 or TRBV12-4, the J call TRBJ1-5; 12 nucleotides line up with TRBD1. J was trimmed by 4 bases and V by 5 bases; bases with no gene match: 12. The CDR3 is 18 amino acids.

The V and J genes are TRBV5-1 and TRBJ2-3, with D possibly TRBD1 on 6 matching bases. CDR1 and CDR2 from the germline V gene are SGHRS and YFSETQ. This CDR3 is 17 amino acids long. Deletions cut 0 bases from V and 0 bases from J, with 14 bases between. The CDR3 reads CASSLVPRGQSTDTQYF. The CDR3 DNA follows: TGCGCCAGCAGCTTGGTCCCCCGGGGACAAAGCACAGATACGCAGTATTTT.

This clonotype has more than one count but fewer than ten. The chain uses TRBV7-2 and TRBJ1-1; tentatively, D is TRBD1 (5 bases). CDR3 length equals 16 residues. Per the germline V gene, CDR1 is SGHTA and CDR2 is FQGNSA. Trimming stripped 5 bases from V and 1 base from J, with 17 bases between. CDR3 loop: CASSPPLGVANTEAFF. The DNA of the CDR3 is TGTGCCAGCAGCCCCCCCTTAGGGGTGGCGAACACTGAAGCTTTCTTT.

This clonotype has a handful of counts. The chain uses TRBV20-1 and TRBJ2-5; TRBD2 agrees at 7 bases. V was pared by 7 bases and J by 5 bases, with 7 bases of the junction left unmatched. The CDR3 consists of 12 residues. Germline loops: CDR1 DFQATT, CDR2 SNEGSKA (reference sequence). The CDR3 bases are TGCAGTGTCATTCGAGCGGGGGAGACCCAGTACTTC. This codes for CSVIRAGETQYF.

The V and J genes are TRBV28 and TRBJ2-7; D call uncertain. Trimming cost V 2 bases and J 3 bases, with 17 bases left between them. From germline, CDR1 is MDHEN and CDR2 SYDVKM. CDR3 length: 16 amino acids. The CDR3 spells CASSLPGSYEYYEQYF. CDR3 DNA: TGTGCCAGCAGTTTACCCGGCTCATACGAATACTACGAGCAGTACTTC.

The V and J genes are TRBV20-1 and TRBJ2-1; D is unclear. Germline V CDR1 and CDR2: DFQATT, SNEGSKA (reference sequence). The V gene lost 3 bases and the J gene lost 0 bases, with 6 bases spanning the gap. The length of the CDR3 is 13 residues. The CDR3 nucleotides read TGCAGTGCTAGTAGGAGCTCCTACAATGAGCAGTTCTTC. Translating gives CSASRSSYNEQFF.

V gene TRBV4-3 combines with J gene TRBJ2-5; 9 bases map to TRBD1. Losses at the gene ends were 5 bases for V and 1 base for J; bases not matched to a gene: 5. This CDR3 comprises 15 residues. Germline V lookup: CDR1 LGHNA, CDR2 YSLEER. The CDR3 here is CASSKRQGGQETQYF. CDR3 coding DNA: TGCGCCAGCAGCAAGCGACAGGGGGGCCAAGAGACCCAGTACTTC.

CDR3 sequence (DNA): TGTGCCATCAGTGAGTCGGGGCCGGGACAGGGAAACTATGGCTACACCTTC. Its translation: CAISESGPGQGNYGYTF. The chain is built from TRBV10-3 and TRBJ1-2; 9 bases are a match to TRBD1. CDR1 and CDR2 (germline): ENHRY, SYGVKD. This CDR3 is built from 17 residues. The J segment lost 2 bases and the V segment lost 0 bases, leaving 7 bases of the junction unmatched.

The chain carries TRBV7-2 and TRBJ2-1, with TRBD2 identical over 7 bases. There are 14 residues in the CDR3. With V trimmed by 5 bases and J by 7 bases, 8 bases remained unmatched. The V gene's germline CDR1 is SGHTA and CDR2 FQGNSA. CDR3 sequence: CASSSLRAGNEQFF. DNA of the CDR3: TGTGCCAGCAGCAGTCTAAGAGCGGGAAATGAGCAGTTCTTC.

CDR3 coding DNA: TGCGCCAGCAGCTTGGCCGTAAAAAAGTGGCGGGACACTGAAGCTTTCTTT. Translating it yields CASSLAVKKWRDTEAFF. The genes are TRBV5-1 and TRBJ1-1; D is unresolved. The V gene's germline CDR1 is SGHRS and CDR2 YFSETQ. The CDR3 is 17 residues long. Trimming shortened V by 0 bases and J by 3 bases, and 18 bases separated the two germline ends.

This rearrangement joins TRBV7-2 to TRBJ1-6; D might be TRBD1 (6 bases). Looked up from germline, CDR1 is SGHTA and CDR2 is FQGNSA. The ends were cut back, 5 bases at V and 9 bases at J, with 17 bases in the middle. This CDR3 comprises 15 residues. In DNA form, the CDR3 reads TGTGCCAGCAGCACTAACAGGGCTAGGGGTTCACCCCTCCACTTT. Protein sequence: CASSTNRARGSPLHF. Using reference TRBV7-2 and TRBJ1-6 for the parts outside the CDR3, the full variable domain is GAGVSQSPSNKVTEKGKDVELRCDPISGHTALYWYRQSLGQGLEFLIYFQGNSAPDKSGLPSDRFSAERTGGSVSTLTIQRTQQEDSAVYLCASSTNRARGSPLHFGNGTRLTVT.

As to this clonotype: One end of the junction varies from germline; a read error may be responsible. The chain joins TRBV4-2 to TRBJ2-3; 9 nucleotides align to TRBD2. This CDR3 region has 18 residues. The germline CDR1 and CDR2 sequences are LGHNA and YNFKEQ. As DNA, the CDR3 is TGTGCCAACAGCCAAGACCATGCGCCTAGCGGGGTCACAGATACGCAGTATTTT. Translation gives CANSQDHAPSGVTDTQYF.

The chain uses TRBV5-1 and TRBJ2-7, with D possibly matching TRBD1 (5 bases). From germline, CDR1 is SGHRS and CDR2 YFSETQ. V lost 0 bases and J lost 3, with 13 bases in between. The length of the CDR3 is 15 residues. The CDR3 is CASSLGTRPIYEQYF. The CDR3, as DNA: TGCGCCAGCAGCTTGGGGACACGGCCCATCTACGAGCAGTACTTC.

This chain uses TRBV9 with TRBJ2-5; D is unclear. The V gene's germline CDR1 is SGDLS and CDR2 YYNGEE. CDR3 length equals 15 residues. V gave up 3 bases and J gave up 5 bases, with 17 bases separating them. For the CDR3, the DNA is TGTGCCAGCAGCGACGGACGAATAGACGGGGAGACCCAGTACTTC. Amino acids: CASSDGRIDGETQYF.